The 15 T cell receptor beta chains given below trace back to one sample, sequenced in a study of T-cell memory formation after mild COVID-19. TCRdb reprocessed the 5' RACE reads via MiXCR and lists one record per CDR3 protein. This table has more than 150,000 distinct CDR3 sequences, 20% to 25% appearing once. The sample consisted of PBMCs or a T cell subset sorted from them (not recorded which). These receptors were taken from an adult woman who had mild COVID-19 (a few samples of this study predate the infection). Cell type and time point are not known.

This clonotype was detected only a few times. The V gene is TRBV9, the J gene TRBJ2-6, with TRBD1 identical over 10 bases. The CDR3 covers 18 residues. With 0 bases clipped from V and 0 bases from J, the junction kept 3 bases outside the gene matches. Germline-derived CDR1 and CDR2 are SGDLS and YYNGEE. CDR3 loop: CASSVGTGGFSGANVLTF. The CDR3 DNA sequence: TGTGCCAGCAGCGTAGGGACAGGGGGGTTCTCTGGGGCCAACGTCCTGACTTTC. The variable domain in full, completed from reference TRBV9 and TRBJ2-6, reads DSGVTQTPKHLITATGQRVTLRCSPRSGDLSVYWYQQSLDQGLQFLIQYYNGEERAKGNILERFSAQQFPDLHSELNLSSLELGDSALYFCASSVGTGGFSGANVLTFGAGSRLTVL.

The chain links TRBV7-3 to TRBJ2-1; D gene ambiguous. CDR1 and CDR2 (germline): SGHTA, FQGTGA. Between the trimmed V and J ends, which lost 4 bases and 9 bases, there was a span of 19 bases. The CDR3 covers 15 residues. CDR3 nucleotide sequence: TGTGCCAGCAGCTCCCCAGGCCCCCCGGTGGGTGAGCAGTTCTTC. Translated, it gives CASSSPGPPVGEQFF.

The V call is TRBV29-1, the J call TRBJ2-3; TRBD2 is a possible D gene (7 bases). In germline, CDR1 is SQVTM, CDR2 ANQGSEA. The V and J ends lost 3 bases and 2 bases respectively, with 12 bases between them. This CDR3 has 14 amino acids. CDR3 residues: CSVDGGPHTDTQYF. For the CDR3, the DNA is TGCAGCGTTGACGGGGGGCCACACACAGATACGCAGTATTTT.

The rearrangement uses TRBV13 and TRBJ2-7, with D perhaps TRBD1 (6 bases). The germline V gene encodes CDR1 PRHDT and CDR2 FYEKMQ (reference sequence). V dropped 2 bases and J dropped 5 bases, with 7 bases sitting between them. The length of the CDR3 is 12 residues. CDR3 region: CASSLQGNEQYF. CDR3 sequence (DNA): TGTGCCAGCAGCTTACAGGGGAACGAGCAGTACTTC.

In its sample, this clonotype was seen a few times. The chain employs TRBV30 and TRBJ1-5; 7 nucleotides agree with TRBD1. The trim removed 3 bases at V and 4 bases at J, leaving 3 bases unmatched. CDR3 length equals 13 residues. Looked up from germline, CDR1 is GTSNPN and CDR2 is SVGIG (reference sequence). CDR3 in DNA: TGTGCCTGGAGCGGCAGGGGGAATCAGCCCCAGCATTTT. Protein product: CAWSGRGNQPQHF.

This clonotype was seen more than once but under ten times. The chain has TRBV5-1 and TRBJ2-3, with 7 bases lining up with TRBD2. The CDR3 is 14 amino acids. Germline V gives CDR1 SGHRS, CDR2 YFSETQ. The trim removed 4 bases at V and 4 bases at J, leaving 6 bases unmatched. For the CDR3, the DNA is TGCGCCAGCAGCCCAGGACTAGAGGCAGATACGCAGTATTTT. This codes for CASSPGLEADTQYF.

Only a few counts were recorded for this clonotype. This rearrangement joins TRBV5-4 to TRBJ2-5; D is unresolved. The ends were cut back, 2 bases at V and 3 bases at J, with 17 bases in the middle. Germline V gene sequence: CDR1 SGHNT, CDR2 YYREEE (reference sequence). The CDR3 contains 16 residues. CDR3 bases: TGTGCCAGCAGCTTTCGTCATATCACGGTGGAAGAGACCCAGTACTTC. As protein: CASSFRHITVEETQYF. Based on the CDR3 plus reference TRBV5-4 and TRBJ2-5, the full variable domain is ETGVTQSPTHLIKTRGQQVTLRCSSQSGHNTVSWYQQALGQGPQFIFQYYREEENGRGNFPPRFSGLQFPNYSSELNVNALELDDSALYLCASSFRHITVEETQYFGPGTRLLVL.

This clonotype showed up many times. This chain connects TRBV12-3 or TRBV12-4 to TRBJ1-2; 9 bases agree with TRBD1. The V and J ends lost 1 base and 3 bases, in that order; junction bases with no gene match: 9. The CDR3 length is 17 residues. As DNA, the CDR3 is TGTGCCAGCAGTTTAGTCCACAGGGGGCAGTCCCACTATGGCTACACCTTC. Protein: CASSLVHRGQSHYGYTF.

This CDR3 reads CASSADRENSNTEAFF. For the CDR3, the DNA is TGTGCCAGCAGCGCCGACAGGGAAAACTCGAACACTGAAGCTTTCTTT. The rearrangement links TRBV7-9 to TRBJ1-1; 7 bases fit TRBD1. The CDR3 loop spans 16 amino acids. In germline, CDR1 is SEHNR, CDR2 FQNEAQ (reference sequence). Trimming took 5 bases from V and 1 from J; bases not matched to a gene: 10. Variable domain in full (rest from reference TRBV7-9 and TRBJ1-1): DTGVSQNPRHKITKRGQNVTFRCDPISEHNRLYWYRQTLGQGPEFLTYFQNEAQLEKSRLLSDRFSAERPKGSFSTLEIQRTEQGDSAMYLCASSADRENSNTEAFFGQGTRLTVV.

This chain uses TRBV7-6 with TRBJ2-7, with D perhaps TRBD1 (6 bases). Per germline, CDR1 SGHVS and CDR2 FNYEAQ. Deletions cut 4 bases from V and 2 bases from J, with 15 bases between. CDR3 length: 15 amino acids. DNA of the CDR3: TGTGCCAGCAGCTCCCAGCCTACAGGGACCTACGAGCAGTACTTC. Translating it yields CASSSQPTGTYEQYF.

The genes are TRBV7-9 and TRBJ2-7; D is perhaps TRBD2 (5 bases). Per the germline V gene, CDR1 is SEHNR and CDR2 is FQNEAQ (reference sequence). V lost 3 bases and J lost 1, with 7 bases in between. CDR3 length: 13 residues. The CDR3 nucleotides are TGTGCCAGCAGCTTCCCGGGATCCTACGAGCAGTACTTC. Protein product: CASSFPGSYEQYF.

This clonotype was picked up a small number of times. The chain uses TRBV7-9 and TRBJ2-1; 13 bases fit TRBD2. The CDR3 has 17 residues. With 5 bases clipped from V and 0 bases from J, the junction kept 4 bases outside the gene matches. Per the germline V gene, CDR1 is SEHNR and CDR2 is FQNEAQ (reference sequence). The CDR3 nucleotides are TGTGCCAGCAGCCCCGGGACTAGCGGGGTCTCCTACAATGAGCAGTTCTTC. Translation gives CASSPGTSGVSYNEQFF.

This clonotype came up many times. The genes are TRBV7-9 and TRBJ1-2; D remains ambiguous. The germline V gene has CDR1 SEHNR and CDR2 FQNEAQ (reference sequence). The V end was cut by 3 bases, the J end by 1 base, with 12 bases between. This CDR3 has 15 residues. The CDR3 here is CASSLARANNYGYTF. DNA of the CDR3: TGTGCCAGCAGCTTGGCGAGGGCAAATAACTATGGCTACACCTTC.

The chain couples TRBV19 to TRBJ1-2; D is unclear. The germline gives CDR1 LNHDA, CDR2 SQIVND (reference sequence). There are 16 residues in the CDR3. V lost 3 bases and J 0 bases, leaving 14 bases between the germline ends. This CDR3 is CASSIQASGSNYGYTF. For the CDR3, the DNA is TGTGCCAGTAGTATTCAGGCCTCGGGGTCTAACTATGGCTACACCTTC.

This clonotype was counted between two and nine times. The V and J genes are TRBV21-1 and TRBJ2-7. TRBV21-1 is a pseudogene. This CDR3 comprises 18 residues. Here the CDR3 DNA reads TGTGCCAGCAGCAAAGTTATAGACAAGGAGAAGTTCTACTACGAGCAGTACTTC. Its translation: CASSKVIDKEKFYYEQYF.